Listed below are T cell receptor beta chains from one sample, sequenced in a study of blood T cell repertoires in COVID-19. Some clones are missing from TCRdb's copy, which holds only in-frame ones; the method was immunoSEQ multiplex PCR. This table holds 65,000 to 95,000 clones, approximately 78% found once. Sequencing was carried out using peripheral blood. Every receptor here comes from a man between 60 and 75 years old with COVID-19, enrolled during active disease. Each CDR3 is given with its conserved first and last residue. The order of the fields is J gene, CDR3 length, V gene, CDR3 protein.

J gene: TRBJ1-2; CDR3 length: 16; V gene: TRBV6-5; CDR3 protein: CASSYRTGTPLRGYTF
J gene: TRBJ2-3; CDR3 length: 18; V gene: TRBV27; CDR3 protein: CASSLFFGADRATDTQYF
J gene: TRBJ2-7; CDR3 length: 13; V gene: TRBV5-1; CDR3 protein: CASSAGQGYEQYF
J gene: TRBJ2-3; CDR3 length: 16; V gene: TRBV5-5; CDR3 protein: CPSSWGGGGRALPGYF
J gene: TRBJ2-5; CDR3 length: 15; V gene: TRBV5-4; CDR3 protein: CASSLARAPAETQYF
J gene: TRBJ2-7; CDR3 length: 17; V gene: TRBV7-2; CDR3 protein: CASSLGAGGLSGYEQYF
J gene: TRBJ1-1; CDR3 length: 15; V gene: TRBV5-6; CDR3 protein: CASSLVSGRVAEAFF
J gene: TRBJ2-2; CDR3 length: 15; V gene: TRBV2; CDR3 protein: CASKRTSGSPGELFF
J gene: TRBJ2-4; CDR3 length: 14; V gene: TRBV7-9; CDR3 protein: CASSFLIDKNIQYF
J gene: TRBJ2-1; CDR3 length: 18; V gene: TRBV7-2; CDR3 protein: CASSLASLGSGGFNEQFF
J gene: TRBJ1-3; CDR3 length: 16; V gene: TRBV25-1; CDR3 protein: CASSEWRQGSGNTIYF
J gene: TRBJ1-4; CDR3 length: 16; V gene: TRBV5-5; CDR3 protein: CASSIPRTGGEEKLFF
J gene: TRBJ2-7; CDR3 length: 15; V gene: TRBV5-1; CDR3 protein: CASSLGGTAYYEQYF
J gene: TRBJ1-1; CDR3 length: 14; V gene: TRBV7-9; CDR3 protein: CASRITGDRGEAFF
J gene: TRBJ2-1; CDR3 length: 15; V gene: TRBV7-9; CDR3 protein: CASSPPGSDYNEQFF
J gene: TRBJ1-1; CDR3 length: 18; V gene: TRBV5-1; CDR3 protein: CASSYFRQGRRGWTEAFF
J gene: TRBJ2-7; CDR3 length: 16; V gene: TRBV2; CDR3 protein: CASRVETGDRFYEQYF
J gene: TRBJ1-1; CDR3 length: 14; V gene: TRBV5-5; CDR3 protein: CASSLLGGMTEAFF
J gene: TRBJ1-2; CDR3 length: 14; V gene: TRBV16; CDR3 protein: CASTTDELDYGYTF
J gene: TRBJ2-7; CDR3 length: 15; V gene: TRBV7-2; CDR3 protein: CASSFHLGGTYEQYF